The T cell receptor beta chain described here comes from a study of cytomegalovirus exposure and HLA in healthy donors. General observations from the study: Among the sequence variants, a highly shared cluster was likely an artifact of sequencing. Immune exposure information available was restricted to CMV serostatus. Cytomegalovirus-associated TCR beta chains were listed, numbering 150 to 200.

PCR involved 60 Vbeta and 13 Jbeta primers. Sequenced by immunoSEQ multiplex PCR; TCRdb stores in-frame clones only, minus some. Among over 65,000 clones, about 82% were seen once, and the ten largest hold 2.5% to 3%. The CDR3 spans 14 residues. Trimming removed 3 bases from V and 4 bases from J, with 12 bases in between. From germline, CDR1 is SNHLY and CDR2 FYNNEI. Turning to this clone: What it recognizes is unknown.

The TCR originated in a woman aged 25 to 39 in good health and CMV-seronegative. The sequenced sample was PBMCs. V is TRBV2 and J is TRBJ1-1; perhaps TRBD1 as D (6 bases). The CDR3 region is CASSDYRVPTEAFF. The DNA of the CDR3 is TGTGCCAGCAGTGACTACAGGGTTCCCACTGAAGCTTTCTTT. Complete variable domain (other parts from reference TRBV2 and TRBJ1-1): EPEVTQTPSHQVTQMGQEVILRCVPISNHLYFYWYRQILGQKVEFLVSFYNNEISEKSEIFDDQFSVERPDGSNFTLKIRSTKLEDSAMYFCASSDYRVPTEAFFGQGTRLTVV.